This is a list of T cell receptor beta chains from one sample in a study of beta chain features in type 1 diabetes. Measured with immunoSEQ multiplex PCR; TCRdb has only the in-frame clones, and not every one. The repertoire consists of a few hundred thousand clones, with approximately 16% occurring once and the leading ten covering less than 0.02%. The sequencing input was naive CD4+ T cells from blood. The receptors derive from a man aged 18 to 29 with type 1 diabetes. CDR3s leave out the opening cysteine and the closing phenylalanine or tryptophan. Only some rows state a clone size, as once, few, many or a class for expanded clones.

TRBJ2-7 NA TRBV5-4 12 ASSLSRDRYEQY
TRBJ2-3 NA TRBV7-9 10 ASSLLTDTQY
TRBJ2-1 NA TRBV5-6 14 ASSSFRPFTGDEQF
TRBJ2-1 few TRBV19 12 ASSIGTSGVKQF
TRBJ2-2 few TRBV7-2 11 ASSSSNTGELF
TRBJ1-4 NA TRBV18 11 ASSPPGEEKLF
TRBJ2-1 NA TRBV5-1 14 ASSLVAGAAHNEQF
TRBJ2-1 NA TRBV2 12 ASRGLADYNEQF
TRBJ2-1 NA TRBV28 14 ASSSATSGTYNEQF
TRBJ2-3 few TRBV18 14 ASSPPARLSTDTQY
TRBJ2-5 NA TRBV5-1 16 ASSFFRTSGRAIETQY
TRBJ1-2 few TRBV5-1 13 ASSLAGQGRSGYT
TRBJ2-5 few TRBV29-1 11 SVAGRVFETQY
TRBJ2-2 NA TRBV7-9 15 ASSSSNAGAGTGELF
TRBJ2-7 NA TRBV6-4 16 ASSDPNQRREMEHEQY
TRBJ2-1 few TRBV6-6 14 ASSWMSGRRDDEQF
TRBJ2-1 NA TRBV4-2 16 ASSPETSSGIRYNEQF
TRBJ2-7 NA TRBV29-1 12 SVASRLSSYEQY
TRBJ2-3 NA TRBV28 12 ASRKPLGADTQY
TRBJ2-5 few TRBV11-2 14 ASSLYYRGRGETQY
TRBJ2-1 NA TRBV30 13 AWRAGQGFGNEQF
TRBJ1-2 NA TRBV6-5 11 ASSSYRGYGYT
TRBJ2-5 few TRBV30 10 AWAGGAETQY
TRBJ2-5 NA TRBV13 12 ASTLSGRWETQY
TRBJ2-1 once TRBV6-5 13 ASSYLQGVDNEQF
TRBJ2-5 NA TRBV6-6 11 ASIPGGRETQY
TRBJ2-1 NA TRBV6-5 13 ASAIGGSKYNEQF
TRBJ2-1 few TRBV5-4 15 ASSKRPGQGYYNEQF
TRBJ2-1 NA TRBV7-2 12 ASSLRLAGSEQF
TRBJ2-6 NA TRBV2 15 ASRSDRGASGANVLT
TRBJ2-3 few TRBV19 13 ASSVTGGAVDTQY
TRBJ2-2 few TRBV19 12 ASSRDRRERELF
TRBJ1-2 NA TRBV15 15 ATSREIGSPQGYGYT
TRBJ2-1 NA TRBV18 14 ASSPIQVTSYNEQF
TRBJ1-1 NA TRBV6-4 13 AKTDKAIMNTEAF
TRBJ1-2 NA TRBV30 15 AWSVMRLGREVYGYT
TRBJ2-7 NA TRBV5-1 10 ASSLGGYEQY
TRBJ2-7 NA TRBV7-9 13 ASSWTSGDSYEQY
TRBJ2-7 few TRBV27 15 ASSSPRGTGGSYEQY
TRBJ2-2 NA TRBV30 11 AWSVFTTGELF
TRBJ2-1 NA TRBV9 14 ASSGGARGALNEQF
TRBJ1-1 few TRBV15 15 ATSRGGGQGANTEAF
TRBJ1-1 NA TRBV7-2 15 ASSLHSGQGETSEAF
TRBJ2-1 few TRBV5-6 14 ASSLGAGGALGEQF
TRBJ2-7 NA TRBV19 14 ASSRSGGISSYEQY
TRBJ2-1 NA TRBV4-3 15 ASSHFLRGTTYNEQF
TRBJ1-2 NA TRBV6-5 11 ASTNTRTRGYT
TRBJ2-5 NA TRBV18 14 ASSPPGQGTSETQY
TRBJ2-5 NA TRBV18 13 ASSRSGTSGETQY
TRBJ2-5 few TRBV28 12 ASRTDRALETQY
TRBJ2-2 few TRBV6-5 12 ASSTNRGTGELF
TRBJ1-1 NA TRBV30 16 AWSESRLHTGANTEAF
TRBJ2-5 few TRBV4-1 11 ASSQDPGETQY
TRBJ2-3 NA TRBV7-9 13 ASSLLAGAEDTQY
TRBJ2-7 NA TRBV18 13 ASSPRGQGTTEQY
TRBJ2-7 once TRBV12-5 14 ASGLNPGQGYYEQY
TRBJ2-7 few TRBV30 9 AWSHSYEQY
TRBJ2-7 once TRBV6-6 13 ASSYSRGLAYEQY
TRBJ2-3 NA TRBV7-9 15 ASSPGLAGGYGDTQY
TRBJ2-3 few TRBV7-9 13 ASSLGLAVTDTQY